This is a list of T cell receptor beta chains from one sample in a study of CD8+ T cells in alopecia areata. TCRdb's table, derived via immunoSEQ multiplex PCR, lists solely in-frame clones and lacks some. The repertoire holds roughly 11,000 clones, with over 60% as singletons. Sequencing was carried out using skin. Source of these receptors: a human donor with alopecia areata. The CDR3 runs from the conserved cysteine through the conserved F or W. D genes are given only for firm matches. The size of a clone is reported for some rows only, either as once, few or many, or as a class for expanded clones.

J gene: TRBJ2-7; D gene: -; V gene: TRBV10-3; clone size: -; CDR3 length: 12; CDR3 DNA: TGTGCCATCAGTGGACAGATTTACGAGCAGTACTTC; CDR3 protein: CAISGQIYEQYF
J gene: TRBJ1-2; D gene: -; V gene: TRBV5-1; clone size: -; CDR3 length: 14; CDR3 DNA: TGCGCCAGCACCGACCGGACAGACTACTATGGCTACACCTTC; CDR3 protein: CASTDRTDYYGYTF
J gene: TRBJ2-5; D gene: -; V gene: TRBV15; clone size: -; CDR3 length: 14; CDR3 DNA: TGTGCCACCAGCGTGTCTGGGACCCAAGAGACCCAGTACTTC; CDR3 protein: CATSVSGTQETQYF
J gene: TRBJ2-3; D gene: TRBD2; V gene: TRBV29-1; clone size: -; CDR3 length: 14; CDR3 DNA: TGCAGCGTTGCAGTGGGGGGGTTGACAGATACGCAGTATTTT; CDR3 protein: CSVAVGGLTDTQYF
J gene: TRBJ1-4; D gene: -; V gene: TRBV7-9; clone size: once; CDR3 length: 12; CDR3 DNA: TGTGCCAGCAGCTTAGCGTCGGAAAAACTGTTTTTT; CDR3 protein: CASSLASEKLFF
J gene: TRBJ2-7; D gene: -; V gene: TRBV29-1; clone size: -; CDR3 length: 13; CDR3 DNA: TGCAGCGCAAAGGCAGGGTCCTTTAGTGAGCAGTACTTC; CDR3 protein: CSAKAGSFSEQYF
J gene: TRBJ2-7; D gene: -; V gene: TRBV9; clone size: -; CDR3 length: 15; CDR3 DNA: TGTGCCAGCAGCCGGGGGACATCAAAATCCTACGAGCAGTACTTC; CDR3 protein: CASSRGTSKSYEQYF
J gene: TRBJ2-5; D gene: -; V gene: TRBV19; clone size: -; CDR3 length: 12; CDR3 DNA: TGTGCCACCAGGCCGGGTGGGGAGACCCAGTACTTC; CDR3 protein: CATRPGGETQYF
J gene: TRBJ2-3; D gene: TRBD2; V gene: TRBV5-1; clone size: -; CDR3 length: 16; CDR3 DNA: TGCGCCAGCAGCTTGGTAGCGGGAGGTAGCACAGATACGCAGTATTTT; CDR3 protein: CASSLVAGGSTDTQYF
J gene: TRBJ1-6; D gene: TRBD1; V gene: TRBV27; clone size: -; CDR3 length: 14; CDR3 DNA: TGTGCCAGCAGTTCGGGACAGGGAAATTCACCCCTCCACTTT; CDR3 protein: CASSSGQGNSPLHF
J gene: TRBJ1-1; D gene: -; V gene: TRBV6-5; clone size: few; CDR3 length: 11; CDR3 DNA: TGTGCCAGCACCTTTAGGACTGAAGCTTTCTTT; CDR3 protein: CASTFRTEAFF
J gene: TRBJ1-4; D gene: -; V gene: TRBV27; clone size: -; CDR3 length: 16; CDR3 DNA: TGTGCCAGCAGTTCTACCCCAGGGTTCTTAAATGAAAAACTGTTTTTT; CDR3 protein: CASSSTPGFLNEKLFF
J gene: TRBJ2-7; D gene: -; V gene: TRBV6-6; clone size: -; CDR3 length: 14; CDR3 DNA: TGTGCCAGCAGTGCCCAGGGGAGCTCCTACGAGCAGTACTTC; CDR3 protein: CASSAQGSSYEQYF
J gene: TRBJ2-7; D gene: -; V gene: TRBV7-3; clone size: -; CDR3 length: 14; CDR3 DNA: TGTGCCAGCAGCCTTGGGGGCTACTCCTACGAGCAGTACTTC; CDR3 protein: CASSLGGYSYEQYF
J gene: TRBJ1-2; D gene: -; V gene: TRBV19; clone size: -; CDR3 length: 15; CDR3 DNA: TGTGCCAGTAGTAGACGGGGGCAAATGAACTATGGCTACACCTTC; CDR3 protein: CASSRRGQMNYGYTF
J gene: TRBJ2-7; D gene: -; V gene: TRBV5-4; clone size: -; CDR3 length: 15; CDR3 DNA: TGTGCCAGCAGCCTCTTTAGAGGGGTCTCCTACGAGCAGTACTTC; CDR3 protein: CASSLFRGVSYEQYF
J gene: TRBJ2-3; D gene: -; V gene: TRBV18; clone size: -; CDR3 length: 14; CDR3 DNA: TGTGCCAGCTCACACTCTACGGCCACGTATACGCAGTATTTT; CDR3 protein: CASSHSTATYTQYF
J gene: TRBJ2-7; D gene: -; V gene: TRBV13; clone size: once; CDR3 length: 16; CDR3 DNA: TGTGCCAGCAGCTTAGATAGCGGACAGCTTTCCTACGAGCAGTACTTC; CDR3 protein: CASSLDSGQLSYEQYF
J gene: TRBJ2-7; D gene: -; V gene: TRBV30; clone size: -; CDR3 length: 15; CDR3 DNA: TGTGCCTGGACGGACCCAGGCAGGGTAACCTACGAGCAGTACTTC; CDR3 protein: CAWTDPGRVTYEQYF
J gene: TRBJ1-1; D gene: TRBD1; V gene: TRBV5-4; clone size: -; CDR3 length: 15; CDR3 DNA: TGTGCCAGCAGCGGGACAGGGAGAGGGGACACTGAAGCTTTCTTT; CDR3 protein: CASSGTGRGDTEAFF
J gene: TRBJ2-7; D gene: TRBD1; V gene: TRBV7-2; clone size: -; CDR3 length: 15; CDR3 DNA: TGTGCCAGCAGTTTACAGGGGGGAAGCTCCTACGAGCAGTACTTC; CDR3 protein: CASSLQGGSSYEQYF
J gene: TRBJ2-3; D gene: TRBD1; V gene: TRBV6-5; clone size: -; CDR3 length: 13; CDR3 DNA: TGTGCCAGCAGTTCCACAGGGGCAGATACGCAGTATTTT; CDR3 protein: CASSSTGADTQYF
J gene: TRBJ1-4; D gene: -; V gene: TRBV6-6; clone size: -; CDR3 length: 13; CDR3 DNA: TGTGCCAGCAGTTACAGGGGTAATGAAAAACTGTTTTTT; CDR3 protein: CASSYRGNEKLFF
J gene: TRBJ1-1; D gene: -; V gene: TRBV9; clone size: -; CDR3 length: 15; CDR3 DNA: TGTGCCAGCAGCCCCACACGCAGGGCGTACACTGAAGCTTTCTTT; CDR3 protein: CASSPTRRAYTEAFF
J gene: TRBJ2-3; D gene: TRBD2; V gene: TRBV4-3; clone size: -; CDR3 length: 18; CDR3 DNA: TGCGCCAGCAGCCAAGAGAGGGCGGGAGCGGGGGGGCCAGATACGCAGTATTTT; CDR3 protein: CASSQERAGAGGPDTQYF